This entry concerns a single TCR beta chain. Assay used: immunoSEQ multiplex PCR; TCRdb lists only in-frame clones, some missing. Found here are about 76,000 clones, around nine tenths of them singletons; the top ten hold 0.2% to 0.3%. The trim removed 4 bases at V and 1 base at J, leaving 7 bases unmatched. The CDR3 sequence is 16 residues long. Germline V lookup: CDR1 LNHDA, CDR2 SQIVND (reference sequence). These data are taken from a study of technical replicates of blood from a few donors. The TCR originated in a human donor in good health. The genes are TRBV19 and TRBJ2-7; TRBD1 agrees at 10 bases. Sequencing was carried out using T cells isolated from PBMCs. CDR3 sequence reads: CASSRTGDRGSYEQYF. The CDR3 DNA sequence: TGTGCCAGTAGTAGGACCGGGGACAGGGGTTCCTACGAGCAGTACTTC.